This T cell receptor beta chain was found in a study of OX40 agonist ivuxolimab in advanced cancers. On the study more broadly: Intravenous ivuxolimab was administered to patients every 2 weeks at 0.01 to 10 mg/kg. Hepatocellular carcinoma, melanoma, renal cell or head and neck cancer occurred in dose-escalation patients. People who had prior anti-PD-1, anti-PD-L1 or anti-CTLA-4 therapy could take part, and around 43% had some.

Assay: immunoSEQ multiplex PCR; the TCRdb copy retains only in-frame clones and omits some. The sample has some 100,000 clones; under 90% are singletons. The CDR3 runs to 12 residues. Looked up from germline, CDR1 is SNHLY and CDR2 is FYNNEI. The V and J ends lost 7 bases and 6 bases respectively, with 12 bases between them. Enrollment shut out patients with autoimmune disease history or systemic immunosuppression. The sample here was CD4+ or CD8+ T cells sorted from blood, taken in a trial of the OX40 agonist ivuxolimab. V gene TRBV2 combines with J gene TRBJ1-2; D is unresolved. This TCR came from an adult with an advanced solid tumor such as melanoma, head and neck, liver or kidney cancer. The CDR3 region has the DNA TGTGCCAGCAAGCCGTCTATTGATGGCTACACCTTC. Protein: CASKPSIDGYTF.